These T cell receptor beta chains were read from a single sample in a study of graft-versus-host responses after intestinal transplantation. Clones were sequenced by immunoSEQ multiplex PCR, and TCRdb holds only the in-frame ones, with some missing. The sample contains about 25,000 clones, 90% to 95% of which appear only once. The sample was PBMCs, taken nearly 31 days after intestinal transplant. The receptors shown here come from a human patient who received an intestinal transplant, so some T cells may come from the graft donor. The CDR3 runs from the conserved cysteine through the conserved F or W. Fields, in order: D gene, J gene, V gene, clone size, CDR3 DNA, CDR3 protein. D genes are given only for firm matches. A clone size is listed for some rows: how often the clone was seen (once, few, many), or a class if it is expanded.

>TRBD1|TRBJ2-7|TRBV10-3|NA
TGTGCCATCAGTACAGGGGCCTCCTACGAGCAGTACTTC
CAISTGASYEQYF
>NA|TRBJ2-3|TRBV30|NA
TGTGCCTGGAGTGTAGGCAGGGCGGGCACAGATACGCAGTATTTT
CAWSVGRAGTDTQYF
>NA|TRBJ1-1|TRBV4-1|NA
TGCGCCAGCGCCGACGGCGTCACTGAAGCTTTCTTT
CASADGVTEAFF
>TRBD1|TRBJ2-7|TRBV5-5|NA
TGTGCCAGCAGCTTGGTCCCGGGACAGTCAAACTACGAGCAGTACTTC
CASSLVPGQSNYEQYF
>TRBD1|TRBJ2-7|TRBV18|once
TGTGCCAGCTCACCGGATAGTTGGGGGACAGTGACCTACGAGCAGTACTTC
CASSPDSWGTVTYEQYF
>NA|TRBJ2-5|TRBV5-6|once
TGTGCCAGCAGCTTGGACAGGGCTGAGACCCAGTACTTC
CASSLDRAETQYF
>NA|TRBJ1-1|TRBV5-1|NA
TGCGCCAGCAGCTTGGAGAGGCAGGGACTGAACACTGAAGCTTTCTTT
CASSLERQGLNTEAFF
>NA|TRBJ2-7|TRBV30|NA
TGTGCCTGGAGTGTACGCTGGGCAGCCGAATCCTACGAGCAGTACTTC
CAWSVRWAAESYEQYF
>NA|TRBJ2-7|TRBV29-1|NA
TGCAGCGTTGCCGGGAAATATTTCTACGAGCAGTACTTC
CSVAGKYFYEQYF
>NA|TRBJ2-5|TRBV5-1|NA
TGCGCCAGCAGCTTGGGTAGCTGGTGGGGAGAGACCCAGTACTTC
CASSLGSWWGETQYF
>NA|TRBJ1-6|TRBV19|NA
TGTGCCAGTAGTATAGAGGCGTATTCACCCCTCCACTTT
CASSIEAYSPLHF
>NA|TRBJ2-7|TRBV7-2|once
TGTGCCAGCAGCTTACAAAAGAGCTACGAGCAGTACTTC
CASSLQKSYEQYF
>NA|TRBJ2-2|TRBV4-1|few
TGCGCCAGCAGCCAATGGCCAACCACCGGGGAGCTGTTTTTT
CASSQWPTTGELFF
>TRBD1|TRBJ2-3|TRBV7-9|NA
TGTGCCAGCAGTCATCCGGGACAGGCGGAAGATACGCAGTATTTT
CASSHPGQAEDTQYF
>NA|TRBJ1-2|TRBV9|NA
TGTGCCAGCAGCGTAGGACAGGATTATGGCTACACCTTC
CASSVGQDYGYTF
>TRBD2|TRBJ2-1|TRBV7-9|NA
TGTGCCAGCAGCGGGACTAGTCTGGGGGAGCAGTTCTTC
CASSGTSLGEQFF
>NA|TRBJ1-1|TRBV6-6|NA
TGTGCCAGCCTGGATTCAGGTGAAATTTGGAACACTGAAGCTTTCTTT
CASLDSGEIWNTEAFF
>NA|TRBJ1-2|TRBV5-1|NA
TGCGCCAGCAGCCCAGACAGAGGCACCTTGGGTGGCTACACCTTC
CASSPDRGTLGGYTF
>NA|TRBJ2-5|TRBV29-1|NA
TGCAGCGTCTCGGGGCTGTACCAAGAGACCCAGTACTTC
CSVSGLYQETQYF
>TRBD1|TRBJ2-6|TRBV19|NA
TGTGCCAGTAGTATTTCAGGGGGTGGCTTCTCTGGGGCCAACGTCCTGACTTTC
CASSISGGGFSGANVLTF
>TRBD1|TRBJ2-2|TRBV14|NA
TGTGCCAGCAGCCAAGACAGGGGGAACGGGGAGCTGTTTTTT
CASSQDRGNGELFF
>NA|TRBJ1-3|TRBV30|once
TGTGCCTGGAGTGGACAGTCGTCTCTGGAAGGGCCCGTATATTTT
CAWSGQSSLEGPVYF
>TRBD1|TRBJ2-1|TRBV11-3|NA
TGTGCCAGCAGCTTGGGACAGGGATACAATGAGCAGTTCTTC
CASSLGQGYNEQFF
>NA|TRBJ1-2|TRBV10-3|NA
TGTGCCATCAGTGATTTAGGGGCTACCAACTATGGCTACACCTTC
CAISDLGATNYGYTF
>TRBD1|TRBJ2-7|TRBV6-5|NA
TGTGCCAGCAGCCCCGGGACAGGGGAGCAAGAGCAGTACTTC
CASSPGTGEQEQYF
>NA|TRBJ2-3|TRBV19|NA
TGTGCCAGTAGTAGAGGAGCGCACACAGATACGCAGTATTTT
CASSRGAHTDTQYF
>TRBD1|TRBJ2-7|TRBV4-1|NA
TGCGCCAGCAGCCAGACAACAGGGGCCTCCCCCTACGAGCAGTACTTC
CASSQTTGASPYEQYF
>TRBD1|TRBJ1-2|TRBV5-1|NA
TGCGCCAGCACGGGGACAGGGAGCGGCTATGGCTACACCTTC
CASTGTGSGYGYTF
>TRBD1|TRBJ1-2|TRBV30|NA
TGTGCCTGGAGCCCTGGGACAGGAGGTGGCTACACCTTC
CAWSPGTGGGYTF
>NA|TRBJ2-1|TRBV2|NA
TGTGCCAGCATGGCGGGGTCCTACAATGAGCAGTTCTTC
CASMAGSYNEQFF
>TRBD2|TRBJ2-7|TRBV5-4|NA
TGTGCCAGCAACGTACGGGGGGGCCTCGAGCAGTACTTC
CASNVRGGLEQYF
>TRBD1|TRBJ1-5|TRBV18|NA
TGTGCCAGCTCGCTACGACAGGGAGGTCAGCCCCAGCATTTT
CASSLRQGGQPQHF
>NA|TRBJ2-3|TRBV18|NA
TGTGCCAGCTCACCTCTAATCCGGGACATCCACGACCCAGATACGCAGTATTTT
CASSPLIRDIHDPDTQYF
>NA|TRBJ2-2|TRBV5-8|NA
TGTGCCAGCACCCCGACGACAGACTACACCGGGGAGCTGTTTTTT
CASTPTTDYTGELFF
>TRBD1|TRBJ2-7|TRBV6-5|once
TGTGCCAGCGGACTGACAGGGATGGACTACGAGCAGTACTTC
CASGLTGMDYEQYF
>NA|TRBJ1-4|TRBV28|NA
TGTGCCAGCAGTTTAGTTCCAGGGGAGGAAAAACTGTTTTTT
CASSLVPGEEKLFF
>NA|TRBJ2-6|TRBV7-2|NA
TGTGCCAGCAGCTTGGCTACGAGACGACAAAGTCGGGCCAACGTCCTGACTTTC
CASSLATRRQSRANVLTF
>TRBD2|TRBJ2-7|TRBV4-1|NA
TGTGCCAGCAGCCAAGTCATTAGCGGGGTCTACGAGCAGTACTTC
CASSQVISGVYEQYF
>NA|TRBJ2-7|TRBV10-3|NA
TGTGCCATCAGTGAGTCGTTGACGGGAGTCCGCGAGCAGTACTTC
CAISESLTGVREQYF
>NA|TRBJ2-6|TRBV7-2|NA
TGTGCCAGCAGCCGAGAGAGCTCTGGGGCCAACGTCCTGACTTTC
CASSRESSGANVLTF
>TRBD1|TRBJ1-2|TRBV6-5|NA
TGTGCCAGCAGTTACCGGACAGGGGGAGGCTACACCTTC
CASSYRTGGGYTF
>NA|TRBJ2-7|TRBV7-2|NA
TGTGCCAGCAGCTTAGTGACAGCTTCCTACGAGCAGTACTTC
CASSLVTASYEQYF
>NA|TRBJ1-2|TRBV4-3|NA
TGCGCCAGCAGCCAAAACAGGGCTAACTATGGCTACACCTTC
CASSQNRANYGYTF
>NA|TRBJ1-2|TRBV7-9|NA
TGTGCCAGCAGCTTAATAAAGGAGAGGGGGGGAGCTGGCTACACCTTC
CASSLIKERGGAGYTF
>NA|TRBJ2-3|TRBV30|NA
TGTGCCTGGAGTGCCAACATCGGAGATACGCAGTATTTT
CAWSANIGDTQYF
>NA|TRBJ2-5|TRBV5-1|NA
TGCGCCAGCAGCTTGGGGGGGAGCCAAGAGACCCAGTACTTC
CASSLGGSQETQYF
>NA|TRBJ1-1|TRBV29-1|NA
TGCAGCGTTCGTCCGGAGAACACTGAAGCTTTCTTT
CSVRPENTEAFF
>NA|TRBJ2-7|TRBV7-2|NA
TGTGCCAGCAGCTTAGCACAGACGGTGGGGTTCTACGAGCAGTACTTC
CASSLAQTVGFYEQYF
>NA|TRBJ2-3|TRBV7-9|NA
TGTGCCAGCAGCCGAATGCCGGGCGCAGATACGCAGTATTTT
CASSRMPGADTQYF
>NA|TRBJ2-7|TRBV4-3|NA
TGCGCCAGCAGCCAGGCCCCCCTAGGGAAGTACGAGCAGTACTTC
CASSQAPLGKYEQYF
>NA|TRBJ2-3|TRBV2|NA
TGTGCCAGCATGTGGGCAGGGACCACAGATACGCAGTATTTT
CASMWAGTTDTQYF
>NA|TRBJ2-3|TRBV4-3|NA
TGCGCCAGCAGCCAAGATGTTGGACGTTGGGGCAAGGATACGCAGTATTTT
CASSQDVGRWGKDTQYF
>NA|TRBJ1-2|TRBV7-2|NA
TGTGCCAGCAGCTTAGCCCCCTCGGGGGGCTATGGCTACACCTTC
CASSLAPSGGYGYTF
>NA|TRBJ2-1|TRBV19|NA
TGTGCCAGTAGTATTCTGAATGAGCAGTTCTTC
CASSILNEQFF
>NA|TRBJ2-1|TRBV19|NA
TGTGCCAGTAGTATAGATCCGAACAGTTACAATGAGCAGTTCTTC
CASSIDPNSYNEQFF
>NA|TRBJ2-5|TRBV2|NA
TGTGCCAGCAGCTTTGGACCCGGAACGAGGGCCCAGTACTTC
CASSFGPGTRAQYF
>TRBD2|TRBJ2-1|TRBV15|NA
TGTGCCACCAGCAGCGGGAGGAGGGACAATGAGCAGTTCTTC
CATSSGRRDNEQFF
>NA|TRBJ1-2|TRBV7-9|NA
TGTGCCAGCAGCCCATGGGACATTAACTATGGCTACACCTTC
CASSPWDINYGYTF
>NA|TRBJ2-2|TRBV4-3|NA
TGCGCCAGCAGCTTCCGTCAGGGTCCCGGGGAGCTGTTTTTT
CASSFRQGPGELFF
>NA|TRBJ1-2|TRBV25-1|NA
TGTGCCAGCAGTGTTCCAGCCGCCTATGGCTACACCTTC
CASSVPAAYGYTF